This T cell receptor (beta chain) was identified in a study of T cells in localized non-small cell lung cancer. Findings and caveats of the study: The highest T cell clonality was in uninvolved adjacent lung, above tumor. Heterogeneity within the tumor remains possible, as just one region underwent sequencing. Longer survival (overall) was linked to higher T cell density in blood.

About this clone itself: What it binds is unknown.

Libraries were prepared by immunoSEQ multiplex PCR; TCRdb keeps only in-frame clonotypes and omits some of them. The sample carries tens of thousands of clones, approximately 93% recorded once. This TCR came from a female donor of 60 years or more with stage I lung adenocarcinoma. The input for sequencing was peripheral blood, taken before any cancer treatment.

In nucleotides, the CDR3 is TGCAGCGTTTGGTCTAGGAACTATGGCTACACCTTC. The encoded protein is CSVWSRNYGYTF. The J gene is TRBJ1-2, the V gene TRBV29-1; D is unclear. CDR3 length equals 12 residues. Germline V gene data show CDR1 as SQVTM and CDR2 as ANQGSEA. The ends were cut back, 5 bases at V and 2 bases at J, with 9 bases in the middle.